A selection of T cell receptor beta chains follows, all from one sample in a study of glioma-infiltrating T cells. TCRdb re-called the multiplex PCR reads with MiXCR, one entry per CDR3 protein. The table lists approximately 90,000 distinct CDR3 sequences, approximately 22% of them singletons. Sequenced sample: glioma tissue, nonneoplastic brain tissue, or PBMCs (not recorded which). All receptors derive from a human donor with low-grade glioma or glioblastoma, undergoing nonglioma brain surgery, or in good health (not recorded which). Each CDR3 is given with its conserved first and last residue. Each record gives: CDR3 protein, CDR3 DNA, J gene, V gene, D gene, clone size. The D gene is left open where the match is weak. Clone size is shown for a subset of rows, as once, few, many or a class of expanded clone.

CSVDRATEAFF	TGCAGCGTCGACAGGGCCACTGAAGCTTTCTTT	TRBJ1-1	TRBV29-1	TRBD1	many
CASIWTGGSLGTEAFF	TGTGCCAGCATCTGGACAGGGGGAAGTTTGGGAACTGAAGCTTTCTTT	TRBJ1-1	TRBV6-1	TRBD1	many
CASSSNRASNTEAFF	TGTGCCAGCAGCAGTAACAGGGCGTCGAACACTGAAGCTTTCTTT	TRBJ1-1	TRBV9	-	many
CSVEVRTSGRTDTQYF	TGCAGCGTTGAAGTTCGGACTAGCGGGAGGACAGATACGCAGTATTTT	TRBJ2-3	TRBV29-1	TRBD2	many
CASSLGPLANEQYF	TGTGCCAGCAGCTTAGGGCCTTTAGCCAACGAGCAGTACTTC	TRBJ2-7	TRBV7-2	-	-
CAISGGALNTEAFF	TGTGCCATCAGTGGGGGGGCCTTGAACACTGAAGCTTTCTTT	TRBJ1-1	TRBV10-3	-	many
CASSQGRGSNTEAFF	TGTGCCAGCAGCCAAGGTCGCGGATCGAACACTGAAGCTTTCTTT	TRBJ1-1	TRBV3-1	-	-
CASRNSGGNNQPQHF	TGTGCCAGCAGGAATAGCGGGGGAAACAATCAGCCCCAGCATTTT	TRBJ1-5	TRBV6-1	-	many
CASSRLGETQYF	TGTGCCAGCAGTCGCCTGGGAGAGACCCAGTACTTC	TRBJ2-5	TRBV2	-	many
CASSEAWTGSGELFF	TGTGCCAGCAGTGAAGCATGGACAGGGTCCGGGGAGCTGTTTTTT	TRBJ2-2	TRBV2	TRBD1	few
CASSSLLAGLTDTQYF	TGTGCCAGCAGCTCGCTTCTAGCGGGACTAACAGATACGCAGTATTTT	TRBJ2-3	TRBV7-6	TRBD2	-
CASSLGSRGYEQYF	TGTGCCAGCAGCTTGGGCAGTCGGGGCTACGAGCAGTACTTC	TRBJ2-7	TRBV5-4	-	many
CASRPGQGAKDTQYF	TGTGCCAGCAGGCCCGGACAGGGGGCAAAAGATACGCAGTATTTT	TRBJ2-3	TRBV7-2	TRBD1	many
CASSEEVGYSYEQYF	TGTGCCAGCAGTGAAGAGGTGGGGTACTCCTACGAGCAGTACTTC	TRBJ2-7	TRBV2	-	-
CASRGEGRHHEQYF	TGTGCCAGCCGAGGTGAAGGAAGGCACCACGAGCAGTACTTC	TRBJ2-7	TRBV6-1	-	many
CATQGRGYNEQFF	TGTGCCACCCAAGGTAGGGGATACAATGAGCAGTTCTTC	TRBJ2-1	TRBV24-1	-	few
CASSPATSGINEQFF	TGTGCCAGCAGTCCTGCGACTAGCGGTATAAATGAGCAGTTCTTC	TRBJ2-1	TRBV6-2/TRBV6-3	TRBD2	many
CASTRQGFPSHTQYF	TGTGCCAGCACCCGACAGGGGTTCCCCTCACATACGCAGTATTTT	TRBJ2-3	TRBV27	TRBD1	many
CASSEYVDRGSPLHF	TGTGCCAGCAGTGAATACGTGGACAGGGGCTCACCCCTCCACTTT	TRBJ1-6	TRBV25-1	TRBD1	many
CASNPRSGRSTQETQYF	TGTGCCAGCAACCCCAGGAGTGGGAGGTCAACCCAAGAGACCCAGTACTTC	TRBJ2-5	TRBV3-1	-	-
CSALRTGGNQETQYF	TGCAGTGCCCTTCGGACAGGGGGAAACCAAGAGACCCAGTACTTC	TRBJ2-5	TRBV20-1	TRBD1	-
CASSDRGLKAGELFF	TGTGCCAGCAGTGACAGGGGGCTGAAAGCCGGGGAGCTGTTTTTT	TRBJ2-2	TRBV2	TRBD1	-
CASSLASGETQYF	TGCGCCAGCAGCTTGGCTAGCGGAGAGACCCAGTACTTC	TRBJ2-5	TRBV5-1	TRBD2	-
CASSGAGASYNEQFF	TGTGCCAGCAGCGGAGCGGGGGCCTCCTACAATGAGCAGTTCTTC	TRBJ2-1	TRBV9	TRBD2	-
CATSASTSRVDTQYF	TGTGCCACCAGTGCCTCTACTAGTCGGGTAGATACGCAGTATTTT	TRBJ2-3	TRBV24-1	-	few
CASKPKLAEAFF	TGTGCCAGCAAACCCAAGCTCGCTGAAGCTTTCTTT	TRBJ1-1	TRBV12-3/TRBV12-4	-	-
CASSAQQGAYGYKF	TGTGCCAGCAGTGCCCAACAGGGGGCCTATGGCTACAAATTC	TRBJ1-2	TRBV2	TRBD1	-
CASSRRGVGNQPQHF	TGTGCCAGTAGTCGTCGGGGGGTGGGCAATCAGCCCCAGCATTTT	TRBJ1-5	TRBV19	-	many
CASSQVAGGYTF	TGTGCCAGCAGCCAAGTGGCGGGAGGCTACACCTTC	TRBJ1-2	TRBV3-1	-	few
CASSIGATDTQYF	TGTGCCAGCAGTATCGGGGCCACAGATACGCAGTATTTT	TRBJ2-3	TRBV2	-	many
CASSPAQGRTDTQYF	TGTGCCAGCTCACCCGCACAGGGCCGCACAGATACGCAGTATTTT	TRBJ2-3	TRBV18	-	-
CASSSLGPSTDTQYF	TGCGCCAGCAGCTCCTTAGGGCCTAGCACAGATACGCAGTATTTT	TRBJ2-3	TRBV5-1	-	-
CASRSPGQGVNNPHLHF	TGTGCCAGCAGATCCCCGGGACAGGGTGTCAATAATCCACACCTCCACTTT	TRBJ1-6	TRBV6-1	TRBD1	-
CASSPALTRAMNTEAFF	TGTGCCAGCAGCCCGGCGTTGACGAGAGCGATGAACACTGAAGCTTTCTTT	TRBJ1-1	TRBV27	-	many
CASSLRDRVPDTQYF	TGTGCCAGCAGCCTCCGGGACAGGGTTCCAGATACGCAGTATTTT	TRBJ2-3	TRBV5-6	TRBD1	once
CAAVRGGGRKTEAFF	TGTGCCGCGGTTAGGGGAGGGGGACGGAAAACTGAAGCTTTCTTT	TRBJ1-1	TRBV2	-	many
CASMDRGYTGELFF	TGTGCCAGTATGGACAGGGGCTACACCGGGGAGCTGTTTTTT	TRBJ2-2	TRBV19	TRBD1	few
CASSHDRGPTDTQYF	TGTGCCAGTAGCCATGACAGGGGCCCCACAGATACGCAGTATTTT	TRBJ2-3	TRBV19	TRBD1	many
CASSQETVSQPQHF	TGCGCCAGCAGCCAAGAGACGGTAAGCCAGCCCCAGCATTTT	TRBJ1-5	TRBV4-1	-	many
CASSYSGTTQYEQYF	TGTGCCAGCAGTTACTCGGGGACCACCCAATACGAGCAGTACTTC	TRBJ2-7	TRBV6-5	-	many
CASSQERQSSGNTIYF	TGCGCCAGCAGCCAAGAACGACAGTCCTCTGGAAACACCATATATTTT	TRBJ1-3	TRBV4-1	-	many
CASSPLSGHSYEQYF	TGTGCCAGCAGCCCCCTTTCGGGACACTCCTACGAGCAGTACTTC	TRBJ2-7	TRBV7-6	-	many
CASSYVQGSGANTEAFF	TGTGCCAGCAGTTACGTACAGGGTAGTGGAGCGAACACTGAAGCTTTCTTT	TRBJ1-1	TRBV6-6	-	many
CSVIAGNYGYTF	TGCAGCGTCATAGCGGGGAACTATGGCTACACCTTC	TRBJ1-2	TRBV29-1	-	many
CSAARQGGQPQHF	TGCAGTGCAGCAAGACAGGGCGGCCAGCCCCAGCATTTT	TRBJ1-5	TRBV20-1	TRBD1	many
CASSPRQGSRGETQYF	TGTGCCAGCAGTCCCCGACAGGGCAGTCGGGGAGAGACCCAGTACTTC	TRBJ2-5	TRBV6-1	TRBD1	many
CASSRGTGMNTEAFF	TGTGCCAGCAGCAGGGGGACGGGCATGAACACTGAAGCTTTCTTT	TRBJ1-1	TRBV6-1	TRBD1	-
CASSIDLRTVAAEAFF	TGTGCCAGTAGTATAGATCTGAGGACGGTGGCCGCTGAAGCTTTCTTT	TRBJ1-1	TRBV19	-	many
CSAKISTGGSTEAFF	TGCAGTGCCAAGATCTCGACAGGGGGTAGCACTGAAGCTTTCTTT	TRBJ1-1	TRBV20-1	TRBD1	many
CASSMNFQPQHF	TGTGCCAGTAGTATGAACTTTCAGCCCCAGCATTTT	TRBJ1-5	TRBV19	-	few
CASTSLAGVGDTQYF	TGTGCCAGCACCTCTCTAGCGGGAGTCGGAGATACGCAGTATTTT	TRBJ2-3	TRBV12-3/TRBV12-4	TRBD2	few
CATSRDNYGYTF	TGTGCCACCAGCAGAGATAACTATGGCTACACCTTC	TRBJ1-2	TRBV15	-	many
CASSLAGAQQGKSYNEQFF	TGCGCCAGCAGCTTGGCCGGGGCCCAACAGGGGAAGTCCTACAATGAGCAGTTCTTC	TRBJ2-1	TRBV5-1	TRBD1	-
CAISEGVAGESEQFF	TGTGCCATCAGTGAAGGGGTAGCGGGAGAGAGTGAGCAGTTCTTC	TRBJ2-1	TRBV10-3	TRBD2	many
CASSSGTAYGYTF	TGTGCCAGCAGCTCCGGGACAGCCTATGGCTACACCTTC	TRBJ1-2	TRBV5-4	TRBD1	many
CSAEGQGGGYTF	TGCAGCGCTGAGGGACAGGGGGGGGGCTACACCTTC	TRBJ1-2	TRBV29-1	TRBD1	-
CATGDRGNTIYF	TGTGCCACCGGGGACAGAGGAAACACCATATATTTT	TRBJ1-3	TRBV10-2	TRBD1	-
CATNLRGGYTF	TGTGCCACCAACCTCCGGGGTGGCTACACCTTC	TRBJ1-2	TRBV2	-	few
CSVQGARTEAFF	TGCAGCGTTCAGGGGGCGAGAACTGAAGCTTTCTTT	TRBJ1-1	TRBV29-1	TRBD1	few
CASSEGPRGTEAFF	TGTGCCAGCAGTGAGGGACCACGGGGGACTGAAGCTTTCTTT	TRBJ1-1	TRBV6-1	-	many